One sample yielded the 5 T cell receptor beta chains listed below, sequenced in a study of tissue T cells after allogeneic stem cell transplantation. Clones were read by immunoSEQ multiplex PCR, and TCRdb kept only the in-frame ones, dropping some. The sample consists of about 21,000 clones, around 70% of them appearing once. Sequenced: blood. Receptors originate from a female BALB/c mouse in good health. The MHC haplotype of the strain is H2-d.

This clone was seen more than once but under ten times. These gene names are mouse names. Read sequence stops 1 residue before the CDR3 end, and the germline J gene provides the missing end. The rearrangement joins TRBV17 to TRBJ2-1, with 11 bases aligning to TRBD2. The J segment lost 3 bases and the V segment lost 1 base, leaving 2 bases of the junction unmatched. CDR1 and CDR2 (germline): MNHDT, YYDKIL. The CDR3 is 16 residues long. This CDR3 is CASSRGDWGGYAEQFF. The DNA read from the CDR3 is TGTGCTAGCAGTAGAGGAGACTGGGGGGGCTATGCTGAGCAGTTC.

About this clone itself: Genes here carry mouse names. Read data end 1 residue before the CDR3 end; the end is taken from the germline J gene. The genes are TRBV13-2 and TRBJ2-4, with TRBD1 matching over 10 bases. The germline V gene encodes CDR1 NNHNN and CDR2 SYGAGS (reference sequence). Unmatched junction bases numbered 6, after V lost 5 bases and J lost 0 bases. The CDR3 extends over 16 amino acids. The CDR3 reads CASGRGTGDSQNTLYF. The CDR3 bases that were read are TGTGCCAGCGGGAGGGGGACAGGGGATAGTCAAAACACCTTGTAC.

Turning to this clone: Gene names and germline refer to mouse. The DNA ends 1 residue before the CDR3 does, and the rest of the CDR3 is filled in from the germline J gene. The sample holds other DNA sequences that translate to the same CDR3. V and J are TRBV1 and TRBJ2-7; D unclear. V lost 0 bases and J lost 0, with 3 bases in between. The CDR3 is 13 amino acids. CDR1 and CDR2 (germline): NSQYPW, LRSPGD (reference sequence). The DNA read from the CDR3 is TGCACCTGCAGTGCAGATAGCTCCTATGAACAGTAC. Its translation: CTCSADSSYEQY. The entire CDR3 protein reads CTCSADSSYEQYF.

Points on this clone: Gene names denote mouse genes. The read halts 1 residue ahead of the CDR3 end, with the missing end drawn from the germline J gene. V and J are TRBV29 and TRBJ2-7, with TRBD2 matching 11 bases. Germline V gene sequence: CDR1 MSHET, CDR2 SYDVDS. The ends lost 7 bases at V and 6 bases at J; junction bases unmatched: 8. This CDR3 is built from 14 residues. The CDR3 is CASTGLGGPSEQYF. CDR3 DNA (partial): TGTGCTAGCACCGGACTGGGGGGCCCTTCTGAACAGTAC.

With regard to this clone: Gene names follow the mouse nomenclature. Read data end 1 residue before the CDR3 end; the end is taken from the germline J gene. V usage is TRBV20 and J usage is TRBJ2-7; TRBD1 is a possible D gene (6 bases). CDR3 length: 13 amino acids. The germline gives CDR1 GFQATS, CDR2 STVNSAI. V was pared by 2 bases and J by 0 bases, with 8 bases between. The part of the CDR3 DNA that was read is TGTGGTGCTAGGAACAGGGTCTCCTATGAACAGTAC. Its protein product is CGARNRVSYEQY. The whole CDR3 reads CGARNRVSYEQYF.